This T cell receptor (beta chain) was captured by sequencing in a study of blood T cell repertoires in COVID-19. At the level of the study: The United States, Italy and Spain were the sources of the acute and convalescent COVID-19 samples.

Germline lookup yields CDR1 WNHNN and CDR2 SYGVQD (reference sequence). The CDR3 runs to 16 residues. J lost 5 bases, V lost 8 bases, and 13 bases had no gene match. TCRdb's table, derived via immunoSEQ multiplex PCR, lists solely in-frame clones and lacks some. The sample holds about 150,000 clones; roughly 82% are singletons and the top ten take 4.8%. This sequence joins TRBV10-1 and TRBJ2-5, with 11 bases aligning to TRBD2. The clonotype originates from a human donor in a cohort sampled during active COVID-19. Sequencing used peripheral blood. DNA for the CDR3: TGCGCCAGCCCCGCTCGAATACTAGCGGGAGAGGAGACCCAGTACTTC. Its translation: CASPARILAGEETQYF.